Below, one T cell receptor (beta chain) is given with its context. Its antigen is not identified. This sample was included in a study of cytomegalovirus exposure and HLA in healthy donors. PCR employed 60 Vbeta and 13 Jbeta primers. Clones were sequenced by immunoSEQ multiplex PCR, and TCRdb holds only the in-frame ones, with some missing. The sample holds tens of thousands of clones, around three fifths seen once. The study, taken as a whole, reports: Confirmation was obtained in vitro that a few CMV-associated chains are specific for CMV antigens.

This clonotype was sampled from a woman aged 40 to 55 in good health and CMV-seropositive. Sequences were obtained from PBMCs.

CDR3 nucleotide sequence: TGCAGCGTTGAAGATCGACGCGGACAGGCGGGGCGGGAACCCTACAATGAGCAGTTCTTC. This translates into CSVEDRRGQAGREPYNEQFF. The rearrangement uses TRBV29-1 and TRBJ2-1; D is possibly TRBD1 (7 bases). Per germline, CDR1 SQVTM and CDR2 ANQGSEA. The CDR3 spans 20 residues. Trimming pared 0 bases from V and 2 bases from J, leaving 26 bases between.